The rows below give T cell receptor beta chains drawn from one sample of a study of shared T cell receptors in the human thymus. TCRdb's copy holds only in-frame clones and misses some; the assay was immunoSEQ multiplex PCR. The sample has hundreds of thousands of clones, 88% seen once. This sample also appeared in a second study, on human thymus T cells.

The sample consisted of thymocytes. The receptors derive from a boy less than two years old with a congenital heart defect. The conserved cysteine and the conserved F or W are not part of the CDR3 here.

V	J	length	CDR3
TRBV27	TRBJ2-1	13	ASRTGTSGKYEQF
TRBV30	TRBJ1-2	13	AWSHGRGERHGYT
TRBV14	TRBJ2-7	14	ASSQGGAAGDYEQY
TRBV6-6	TRBJ1-2	14	ASSFRPGQGYYGYT
TRBV28	TRBJ2-7	14	ASSRDREREWNEQY
TRBV6-5	TRBJ2-1	13	ASSYSGRLYNEQF
TRBV4-3	TRBJ2-1	17	ASSHNPLTSGTSYNEQF
TRBV30	TRBJ1-5	15	AWSVLPPGDSNQPQH
TRBV14	TRBJ2-6	18	ASSQVGVRGRTEGANVLT
TRBV4-3	TRBJ2-1	13	ASSQAGTSGNEQF
TRBV2	TRBJ2-3	14	ASKETSGREPDTQY
TRBV11-2	TRBJ2-7	14	ASSFYGSPNAYEQY
TRBV27	TRBJ2-7	14	ASRTSISGQPYEQY
TRBV13	TRBJ2-1	10	ASSRLRERQF
TRBV7-3	TRBJ1-2	11	ASSLKLDYGYT
TRBV25-1	TRBJ1-1	13	ASVLGGEYDTEAF
TRBV28	TRBJ1-2	12	ASTLTGAGGGYT
TRBV7-2	TRBJ1-4	16	ASSPRDRGLGTNEKLF
TRBV11-3	TRBJ1-1	13	ASSPRAGENTEAF
TRBV27	TRBJ2-2	17	ASSPSTSGRPRGTGELF
TRBV11-3	TRBJ1-2	13	ASSLGDRVGRGYT
TRBV18	TRBJ1-2	15	ASSPTVPGQGPYGYT
TRBV27	TRBJ2-3	13	ASRPEAMVADTQY
TRBV4-3	TRBJ2-7	14	ASSQADRDSDYEQY
TRBV12-5	TRBJ2-5	11	ASAPDRGETQY
TRBV5-4	TRBJ2-1	13	ASSLMGGPYNEQF
TRBV6-5	TRBJ2-5	13	ASSPGGGGQETQY
TRBV7-2	TRBJ2-5	13	ASSRDGRGQETQY
TRBV10-3	TRBJ2-1	11	AISPGNYNEQF
TRBV5-4	TRBJ2-1	15	ASSHPSGGAAYNEQF
TRBV18	TRBJ1-1	12	ASSRDSLYTEAF
TRBV2	TRBJ2-7	10	ASSEWRGEQY
TRBV30	TRBJ1-5	13	AWSLNRGWNQPQH
TRBV9	TRBJ2-3	13	ASSVRLASTDTQY
TRBV27	TRBJ2-7	10	ASRRHPTEQY
TRBV29-1	TRBJ2-3	13	SARTRFDSADTQY
TRBV28	TRBJ1-5	13	ASSSRGHSNQPQH
TRBV5-1	TRBJ1-6	11	ASSLTDNSPLH
TRBV9	TRBJ2-3	13	ASSPGTGWSDTQY
TRBV18	TRBJ2-1	11	ASSGRELAEQF
TRBV27	TRBJ2-3	11	ASRPSVQDTQY
TRBV5-1	TRBJ1-2	13	ASSPLGGEDYGYT
TRBV11-1	TRBJ2-7	13	ASSHDRGASYEQY
TRBV7-2	TRBJ2-4	14	ASSFGLAGTTNIQY
TRBV14	TRBJ1-2	14	ASSPWTGGINYGYT
TRBV27	TRBJ1-1	13	ASSLFGVGYTEAF
TRBV12-5	TRBJ1-2	12	ASGLRDREGGYT
TRBV4-3	TRBJ2-7	12	ASSPSGGVYEQY
TRBV19	TRBJ2-3	15	ASSRHSGPGAADTQY
TRBV29-1	TRBJ1-1	10	SVRGKGTEAF
TRBV18	TRBJ2-7	15	ASSPHEGYRSSYEQY